This T cell receptor (beta chain) comes out of a study of T cell responses to AZD1222 COVID-19 vaccine. Whole-study findings and limits: White British people made up most donors, females outnumbered males, and clonal diversity was possibly underestimated. Spike was spanned by vaccine-associated CD4 TCRs, with dominance at 160-218 and 743-854.

The CDR3 is made up of 16 amino acids. Germline CDR1 reads MGHRA; CDR2 reads YSYEKL. Germline trimming cut 6 bases from V and 0 bases from J; bases unmatched to any gene: 5. Method: immunoSEQ multiplex PCR; TCRdb's copy keeps in-frame clones and lacks some. Of roughly 130,000 clones in the sample, approximately 83% were seen once. Only one count was recorded for this clone. The antigen is not known. The chain joins TRBV4-1 to TRBJ1-6; 7 bases agree with TRBD1. The sequence was collected from an adult in good health. The sequencing used peripheral blood, collected on day 0 of AZD1222 vaccination. Here the CDR3 DNA reads TGCGCCAGCAGAGGGACAGAGAGCTCCTATAATTCACCCCTCCACTTT. Amino acid sequence: CASRGTESSYNSPLHF.